The TCR beta chain described here comes from a study of blood T cell repertoires in COVID-19. Study as a whole: Some COVID-19 samples were acute and others convalescent; all came from the United States, Italy and Spain. PBMCs, B-cell-depleted T cells, or T cells provided the cDNA or gDNA that made up the material.

Per the original methods: Scientists estimated how many nucleated cells there were by amplifying reference gene primers. Repertoires were generated with immunoSEQ multiplex PCR, while TCRdb's copy carries only in-frame clones and drops some. V and J calls and clone size are those listed in that table; D and trimming were worked out from the DNA. This table holds about 220,000 clones, 82% found once. Germline loops: CDR1 SGHAT, CDR2 FQNNGV. The V gene lost 1 base and the J gene lost 4 bases, with 7 bases spanning the gap. The CDR3 loop spans 14 amino acids. The chain recombines TRBV11-2 with TRBJ2-2; D may be TRBD1 (5 bases). This sequence originates from a woman over 75 with acute or convalescent COVID-19. Sequencing was carried out using peripheral blood. The CDR3 is CASSLAGRTGELFF. The DNA for the CDR3 is TGTGCCAGCAGCTTAGCAGGGCGCACCGGGGAGCTGTTTTTT.